Listed below are T cell receptor beta chains from one sample, sequenced in a study of OX40 agonist ivuxolimab in advanced cancers. Clones were sequenced by immunoSEQ multiplex PCR, and TCRdb holds only the in-frame ones, with some missing. The table includes just over 20,000 clones, around 87% detected once. The sequencing here drew on CD4+ or CD8+ T cells sorted from blood, taken in a trial of the OX40 agonist ivuxolimab. The receptors come from an adult with an advanced solid tumor such as melanoma, head and neck, liver or kidney cancer. Both conserved end residues are part of each CDR3. The order of the fields is clone size, V gene, J gene, D gene, CDR3 protein, CDR3 DNA. A D gene is named only where the DNA matches it firmly. Expanded clones are given a class, and other clones once, few, many or no size at all.

-	TRBV4-1	TRBJ2-3	-	CASSQVQRDTQYF	TGCGCCAGCAGCCAAGTTCAAAGGGATACGCAGTATTTT
-	TRBV6-5	TRBJ1-2	TRBD1	CASSPGQGIYTF	TGTGCCAGCAGTCCGGGACAGGGAATTTACACCTTC
-	TRBV6-5	TRBJ1-1	TRBD1	CASSYGGQMNTEAFF	TGTGCCAGCAGTTACGGGGGACAGATGAACACTGAAGCTTTCTTT
-	TRBV6-5	TRBJ1-1	-	CASSYSFKGGTEAFF	TGTGCCAGCAGTTACTCGTTCAAGGGTGGCACTGAAGCTTTCTTT
once	TRBV19	TRBJ1-2	-	CASSIGMYLESYTF	TGTGCCAGTAGTATCGGCATGTATTTAGAGAGCTACACCTTC
-	TRBV7-6	TRBJ2-2	TRBD2	CASSLVSGGGNTGELFF	TGTGCCAGCAGCTTAGTCAGCGGGGGTGGAAACACCGGGGAGCTGTTTTTT
medium-sized	TRBV7-9	TRBJ2-5	-	CASSPRTPQETQYF	TGTGCCAGCAGCCCGAGGACACCTCAAGAGACCCAGTACTTC
-	TRBV2	TRBJ2-1	TRBD2	CASNLAGVSYNEQFF	TGTGCCAGCAATTTAGCGGGGGTGTCCTACAATGAGCAGTTCTTC
-	TRBV7-9	TRBJ2-1	TRBD1	CASSLVPDRVPNEQFF	TGTGCCAGCAGCTTAGTCCCTGACAGGGTCCCCAATGAGCAGTTCTTC
-	TRBV19	TRBJ1-1	-	CASSIGLTEAFF	TGTGCCAGTAGTATTGGGTTAACTGAAGCTTTCTTT
-	TRBV4-3	TRBJ1-2	-	CASSQGAVNYGYTF	TGCGCCAGCAGCCAAGGGGCCGTTAACTATGGCTACACCTTC
once	TRBV30	TRBJ1-3	-	CAWDLIRGNTIYF	TGTGCCTGGGACCTCATAAGGGGAAACACCATATATTTT
once	TRBV7-6	TRBJ2-7	TRBD2	CASSLGGSSGEQYF	TGTGCCAGCAGCTTAGGGGGGTCTAGCGGCGAACAGTACTTC